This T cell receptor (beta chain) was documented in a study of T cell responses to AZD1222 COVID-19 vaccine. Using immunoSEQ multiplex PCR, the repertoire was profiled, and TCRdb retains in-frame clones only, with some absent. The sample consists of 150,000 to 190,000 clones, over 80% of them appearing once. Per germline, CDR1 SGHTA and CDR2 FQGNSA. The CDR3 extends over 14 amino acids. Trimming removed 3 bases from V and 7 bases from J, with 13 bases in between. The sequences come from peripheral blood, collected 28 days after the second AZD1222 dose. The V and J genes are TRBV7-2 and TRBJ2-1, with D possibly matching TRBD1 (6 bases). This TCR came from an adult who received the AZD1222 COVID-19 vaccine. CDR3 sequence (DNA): TGTGCCAGCAGCTTCCAGGGGTCTGATAATGAGCAGTTCTTC. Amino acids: CASSFQGSDNEQFF.